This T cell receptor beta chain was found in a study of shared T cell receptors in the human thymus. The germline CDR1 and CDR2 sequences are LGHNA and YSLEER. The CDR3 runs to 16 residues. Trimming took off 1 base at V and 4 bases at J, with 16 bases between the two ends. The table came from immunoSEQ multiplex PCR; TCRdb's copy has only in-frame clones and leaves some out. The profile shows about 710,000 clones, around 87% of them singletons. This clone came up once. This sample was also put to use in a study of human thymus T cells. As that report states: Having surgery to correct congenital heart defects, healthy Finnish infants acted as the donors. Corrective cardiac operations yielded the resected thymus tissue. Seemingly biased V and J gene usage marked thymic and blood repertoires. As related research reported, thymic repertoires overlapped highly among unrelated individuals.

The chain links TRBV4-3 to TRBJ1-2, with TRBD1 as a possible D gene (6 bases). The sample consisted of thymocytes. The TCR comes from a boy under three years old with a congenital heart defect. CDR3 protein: CASSQVSDSTLYGYTF. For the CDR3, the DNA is TGCGCCAGCAGCCAAGTATCGGACAGTACCCTCTATGGCTACACCTTC.